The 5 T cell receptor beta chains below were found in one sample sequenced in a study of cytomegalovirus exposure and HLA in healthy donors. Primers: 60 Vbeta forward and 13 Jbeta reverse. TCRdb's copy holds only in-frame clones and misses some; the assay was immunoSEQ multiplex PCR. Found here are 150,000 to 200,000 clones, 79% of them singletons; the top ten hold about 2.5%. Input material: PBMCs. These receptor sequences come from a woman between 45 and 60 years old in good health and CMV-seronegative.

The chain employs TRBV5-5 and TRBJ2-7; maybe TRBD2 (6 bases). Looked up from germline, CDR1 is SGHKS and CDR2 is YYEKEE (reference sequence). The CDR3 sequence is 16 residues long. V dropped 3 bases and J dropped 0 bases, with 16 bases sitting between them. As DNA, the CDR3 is TGTGCCAGCAGCTCCCGCGGGACGGCTAGCTCCTACGAGCAGTACTTC. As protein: CASSSRGTASSYEQYF.

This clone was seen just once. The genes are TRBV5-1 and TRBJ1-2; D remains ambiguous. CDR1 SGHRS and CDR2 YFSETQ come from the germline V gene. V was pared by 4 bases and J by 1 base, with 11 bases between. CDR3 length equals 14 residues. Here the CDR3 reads CASSEQTNNYGYTF. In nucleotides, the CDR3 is TGCGCCAGCAGCGAACAGACTAATAACTATGGCTACACCTTC.

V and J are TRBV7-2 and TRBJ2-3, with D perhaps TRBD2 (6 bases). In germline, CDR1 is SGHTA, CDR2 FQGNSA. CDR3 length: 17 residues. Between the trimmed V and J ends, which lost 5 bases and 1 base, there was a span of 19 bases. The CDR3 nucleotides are TGTGCCAGCAGCATTTCGGGACTTTTGTGGGGCACAGATACGCAGTATTTT. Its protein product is CASSISGLLWGTDTQYF.

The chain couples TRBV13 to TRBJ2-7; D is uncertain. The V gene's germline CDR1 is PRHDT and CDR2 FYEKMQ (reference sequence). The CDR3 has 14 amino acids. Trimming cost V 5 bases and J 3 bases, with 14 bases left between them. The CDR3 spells CASSPVGNYYEQYF. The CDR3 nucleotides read TGTGCCAGCAGCCCCGTGGGCAATTACTACGAGCAGTACTTC.

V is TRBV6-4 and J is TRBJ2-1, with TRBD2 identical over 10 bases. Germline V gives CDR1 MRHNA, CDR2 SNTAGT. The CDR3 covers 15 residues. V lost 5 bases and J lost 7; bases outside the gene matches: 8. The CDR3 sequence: CASSFERGGVNEQFF. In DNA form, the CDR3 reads TGTGCCAGCAGTTTCGAGCGGGGGGGTGTTAATGAGCAGTTCTTC.